This T cell receptor (beta chain) was obtained from a study of cytomegalovirus exposure and HLA in healthy donors. On the study more broadly: A previous analysis identified around 120 million unique TCR beta sequences derived from roughly 190 million T cells.

Germline lookup yields CDR1 SNHLY and CDR2 FYNNEI. The CDR3 sequence is 15 residues long. The V end lost 2 bases, the J end lost 6 bases, and 13 bases lay between the germline ends. The PCR contained 60 Vbeta and 13 Jbeta primers. The method was immunoSEQ multiplex PCR; TCRdb's version includes in-frame clones alone and lacks a portion of them. The sample totals about 130,000 clones; its top ten clones hold 1.5% to 2%. A remark on this clone: Its target is unknown.

Study-wide results and limits: Information on immune exposure was restricted to one variable (CMV serostatus). HLA restriction was apparent for most CMV-associated TCR beta chains in a later analysis. The study put under 200 TCR beta chains on its list as cytomegalovirus-associated.

Sequencing was carried out using PBMCs. The receptor comes from a woman aged 40 to 50 in good health and CMV-seropositive. The genes are TRBV2 and TRBJ2-2; tentative D call: TRBD1 (6 bases). CDR3 region: CASSESPPGAGELFF. The CDR3 region has the DNA TGTGCCAGCAGTGAATCCCCTCCAGGGGCCGGGGAGCTGTTTTTT.